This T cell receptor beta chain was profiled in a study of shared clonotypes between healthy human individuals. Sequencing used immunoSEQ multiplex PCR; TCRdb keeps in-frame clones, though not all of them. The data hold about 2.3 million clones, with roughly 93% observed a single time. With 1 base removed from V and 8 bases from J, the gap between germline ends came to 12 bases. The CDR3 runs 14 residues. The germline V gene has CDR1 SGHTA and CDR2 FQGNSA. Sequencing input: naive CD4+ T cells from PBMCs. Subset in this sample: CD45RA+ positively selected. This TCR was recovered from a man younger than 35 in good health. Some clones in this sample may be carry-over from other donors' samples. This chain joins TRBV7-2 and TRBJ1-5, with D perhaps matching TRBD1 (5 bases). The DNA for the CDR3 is TGTGCCAGCAGCTTAGTGTCAGGGATCAAGCCCCAGCATTTT. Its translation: CASSLVSGIKPQHF.